This T cell receptor (beta chain) was obtained from a study of cytomegalovirus exposure and HLA in healthy donors. Study context: An analysis done earlier identified some 120 million unique TCR beta sequences from approximately 170 million T cells.

Notes on the study in general: Analyses of presence and absence presupposed an approximately uniform sequencing depth across donors. It has been reported that TCR beta sequences accurately predicted the HLA-A and HLA-B alleles of most subjects.

60 Vbeta and 13 Jbeta primers were used in PCR. In the study's own analysis: Counted up in a later analysis, unique TCR beta chains came to some 82 million, with around 9.9 million shared. Libraries were prepared by immunoSEQ multiplex PCR; TCRdb keeps only in-frame clonotypes and omits some of them. V, J and clone size are those of that table, while D and trimming were read from the DNA. The sample shows approximately 180,000 clones, 75% of them seen only once. As concerns this clone: The antigen remains unidentified.

The V gene lost 3 bases and the J gene lost 3 bases, with 15 bases spanning the gap. CDR3 size: 15 residues. Germline CDR1 and CDR2: LNHNV and YYDKDF (reference sequence). The receptor was isolated from a male donor in good health and CMV-seronegative. Sequencing was done on a sample of PBMCs. V is TRBV15 and J is TRBJ2-7; TRBD1 might be the D (6 bases). The CDR3 spells CATSSGSGTIYEQYF. As DNA, the CDR3 is TGTGCCACCAGCAGCGGCTCCGGGACAATCTACGAGCAGTACTTC.